Listed below are T cell receptor beta chains from one sample, sequenced in a study of T cell repertoires in cytomegalovirus infection. A single record per CDR3 protein comes from TCRdb applying MiXCR to the reads. The sample has approximately 500,000 distinct CDR3 sequences; about 11% are singletons. Sequencing input: PBMCs. All receptors come from a human donor in good health (CMV status not recorded). Some clones in this sample may be carry-over from other donors' samples. Each CDR3 is given with its conserved first and last residue. The D gene is left open where the match is weak. Clone size appears in some rows only: once, few, many, or a class for an expanded clone.

TRBV2	NA	many	TRBJ2-5	CASSEGAETQYF	TGTGCCAGCAGTGAGGGGGCCGAGACCCAGTACTTC
TRBV28	NA	many	TRBJ2-3	CASSFALDTQYF	TGTGCCAGCAGTTTTGCTCTGGATACGCAGTATTTT
TRBV7-2	NA	many	TRBJ2-1	CASSLEPPNNEQFF	TGTGCCAGCAGCTTAGAACCACCCAACAATGAGCAGTTCTTC
TRBV7-2	TRBD1	many	TRBJ1-2	CASELILTTGANYGYTF	TGTGCCAGCGAGCTTATCCTCACGACAGGGGCTAACTATGGCTACACCTTC
TRBV7-3	TRBD1	many	TRBJ1-6	CASSLKDRGAPLHF	TGTGCCAGCAGCTTAAAAGACAGGGGGGCACCCCTCCACTTT
TRBV10-3	TRBD1	few	TRBJ1-6	CAISTQGTGGTSPLHF	TGTGCCATCAGTACCCAAGGGACAGGGGGCACTTCACCCCTCCACTTT
TRBV11-2	TRBD1	many	TRBJ2-7	CASSLGGRGPYEQYF	TGTGCCAGCAGCTTAGGCGGCAGGGGGCCCTACGAGCAGTACTTC
TRBV6-1	TRBD1	many	TRBJ2-5	CASMTGGRETQYF	TGTGCCAGTATGACAGGGGGTCGGGAGACCCAGTACTTC
TRBV7-6	NA	many	TRBJ1-1	CASSLGRWTEAFF	TGTGCCAGCAGCTTAGGCAGGTGGACTGAAGCTTTCTTT
TRBV7-2	TRBD2	many	TRBJ2-1	CASSLASLAGLNEQFF	TGTGCCAGCAGCTTAGCGTCCCTAGCGGGTCTCAATGAGCAGTTCTTC
TRBV6-2/TRBV6-3	TRBD2	many	TRBJ2-4	CASSYPGTSGNIQYF	TGTGCCAGCAGTTACCCTGGGACTAGCGGAAACATTCAGTACTTC
TRBV27	NA	few	TRBJ1-2	CASRREGYGYTF	TGTGCCAGCAGAAGGGAAGGGTATGGCTACACCTTC
TRBV27	TRBD1	few	TRBJ1-5	CASSLSRGQADNQPQHF	TGTGCCAGCAGTTTAAGTCGGGGACAGGCCGACAATCAGCCCCAGCATTTT
TRBV10-2	NA	many	TRBJ2-1	CASSDPLGTPHNEQFF	TGCGCCAGCAGTGACCCCCTGGGGACTCCGCACAATGAGCAGTTCTTC
TRBV6-1	NA	many	TRBJ2-7	CASTPRAFRYEQYF	TGTGCCAGCACCCCCCGGGCCTTCCGATACGAGCAGTACTTC
TRBV19	NA	NA	TRBJ2-7	CASSGSDKPYEQYF	TGTGCCAGTAGTGGGTCAGATAAACCCTACGAGCAGTACTTC
TRBV20-1	NA	NA	TRBJ1-6	CSASPVVNSPLHF	TGCAGTGCTAGCCCCGTAGTTAATTCACCCCTCCACTTT
TRBV11-2	TRBD2	many	TRBJ2-1	CASSSAGVSYNEQFF	TGTGCCAGCAGCTCAGCGGGGGTCTCCTACAATGAGCAGTTCTTC
TRBV24-1	NA	many	TRBJ2-2	CATSDFWGPRDTGELFF	TGTGCCACCAGTGATTTCTGGGGACCCCGAGACACCGGGGAGCTGTTTTTT
TRBV4-1	NA	many	TRBJ2-7	CASSQGRGEQYF	TGCGCCAGCAGCCAGGGTCGGGGCGAGCAGTACTTC
TRBV7-9	TRBD2	NA	TRBJ2-5	CASSGGTSGGYGETQYF	TGTGCCAGCAGCGGCGGGACTAGCGGAGGGTATGGAGAGACCCAGTACTTC
TRBV7-2	NA	many	TRBJ2-1	CASSFTSRNEQFF	TGTGCCAGCAGCTTCACGTCGAGAAATGAGCAGTTCTTC
TRBV7-2	TRBD2	many	TRBJ2-2	CASSLVTGGPGELFF	TGTGCCAGCAGCTTAGTGACGGGAGGGCCCGGGGAGCTGTTTTTT
TRBV9	NA	NA	TRBJ2-2	CASSVDGVLSAGELFF	TGTGCCAGCAGCGTTGACGGCGTACTGAGCGCCGGGGAGCTGTTTTTT
TRBV9	NA	NA	TRBJ1-5	CASSAGAGNQPQHF	TGTGCCAGCAGCGCGGGGGCGGGGAATCAGCCCCAGCATTTT
TRBV2	NA	few	TRBJ1-5	CASSQSIREPQHF	TGTGCCAGCAGTCAGAGCATCCGGGAGCCCCAGCATTTT
TRBV10-2	NA	NA	TRBJ2-3	CASSALKPGEDTQYF	TGCGCCAGCAGTGCCCTTAAACCCGGGGAAGATACGCAGTATTTT
TRBV6-1	NA	many	TRBJ1-5	CASYQGLRQPQHF	TGTGCCAGCTACCAGGGACTAAGGCAACCCCAGCATTTT
TRBV2	NA	many	TRBJ1-2	CASSELNRLSRYTF	TGTGCCAGCAGTGAACTCAACAGGTTAAGTCGCTACACCTTC
TRBV5-1	TRBD2	few	TRBJ2-3	CASSLGAGADTDTQYF	TGCGCCAGCAGCTTGGGAGCGGGAGCGGACACAGATACGCAGTATTTT
TRBV12-3/TRBV12-4	TRBD2	many	TRBJ2-7	CASSFTSGRVEQYF	TGTGCCAGCAGTTTCACTAGCGGGAGGGTCGAGCAGTACTTC
TRBV29-1	NA	many	TRBJ1-1	CSVVPGAEAFF	TGCAGCGTTGTCCCGGGAGCCGAAGCTTTCTTT
TRBV13	NA	once	TRBJ1-2	CASSSRGAGNYGYTF	TGTGCCAGCAGCTCTCGGGGAGCAGGGAACTATGGCTACACCTTC